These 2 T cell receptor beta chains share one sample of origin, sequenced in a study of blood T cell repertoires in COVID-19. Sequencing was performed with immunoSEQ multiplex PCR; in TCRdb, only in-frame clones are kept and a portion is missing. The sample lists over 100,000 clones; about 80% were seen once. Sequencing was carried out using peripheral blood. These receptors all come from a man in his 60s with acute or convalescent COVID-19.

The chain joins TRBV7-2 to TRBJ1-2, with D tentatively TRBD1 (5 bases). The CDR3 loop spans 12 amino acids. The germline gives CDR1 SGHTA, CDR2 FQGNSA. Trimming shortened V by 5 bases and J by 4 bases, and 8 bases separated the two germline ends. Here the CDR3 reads CASSEDSYGYTF. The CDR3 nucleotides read TGTGCCAGCAGCGAAGACAGCTATGGCTACACCTTC. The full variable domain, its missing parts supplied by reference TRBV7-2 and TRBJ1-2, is GAGVSQSPSNKVTEKGKDVELRCDPISGHTALYWYRQSLGQGLEFLIYFQGNSAPDKSGLPSDRFSAERTGGSVSTLTIQRTQQEDSAVYLCASSEDSYGYTFGSGTRLTVV.

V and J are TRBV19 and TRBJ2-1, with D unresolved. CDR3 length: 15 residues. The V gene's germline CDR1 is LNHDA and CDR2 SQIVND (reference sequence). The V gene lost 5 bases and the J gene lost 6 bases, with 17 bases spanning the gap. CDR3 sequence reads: CASSFTAERSNEQFF. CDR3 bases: TGTGCCAGTAGTTTTACCGCGGAGAGGAGCAATGAGCAGTTCTTC.